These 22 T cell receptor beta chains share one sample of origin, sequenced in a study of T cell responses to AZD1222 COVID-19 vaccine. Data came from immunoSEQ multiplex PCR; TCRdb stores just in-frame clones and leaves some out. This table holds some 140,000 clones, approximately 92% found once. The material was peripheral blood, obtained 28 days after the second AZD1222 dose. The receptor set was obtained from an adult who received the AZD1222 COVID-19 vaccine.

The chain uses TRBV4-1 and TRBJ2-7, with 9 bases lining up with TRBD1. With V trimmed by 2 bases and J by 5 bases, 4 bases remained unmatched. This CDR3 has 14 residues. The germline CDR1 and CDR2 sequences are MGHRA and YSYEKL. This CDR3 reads CASSQLQGAHEQYF. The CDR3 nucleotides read TGCGCCAGCAGCCAACTACAGGGGGCCCACGAGCAGTACTTC.

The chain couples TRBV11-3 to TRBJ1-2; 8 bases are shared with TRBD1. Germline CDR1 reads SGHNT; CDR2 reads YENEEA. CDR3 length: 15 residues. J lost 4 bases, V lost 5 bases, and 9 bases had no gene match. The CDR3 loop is CASSPSTGQGYGYTF. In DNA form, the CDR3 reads TGTGCCAGCAGCCCTAGTACCGGACAGGGCTATGGCTACACCTTC.

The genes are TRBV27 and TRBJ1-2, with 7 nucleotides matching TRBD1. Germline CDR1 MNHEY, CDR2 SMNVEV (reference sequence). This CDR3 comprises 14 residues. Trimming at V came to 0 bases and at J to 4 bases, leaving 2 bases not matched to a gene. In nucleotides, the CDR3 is TGTGCCAGCAGTTTATCCCAGGGGGGCTATGGCTACACCTTC. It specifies CASSLSQGGYGYTF.

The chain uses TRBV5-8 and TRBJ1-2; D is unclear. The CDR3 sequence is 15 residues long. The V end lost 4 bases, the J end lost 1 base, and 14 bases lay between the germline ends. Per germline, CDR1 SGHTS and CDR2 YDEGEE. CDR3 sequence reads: CASSPPSFHNYGYTF. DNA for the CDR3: TGTGCCAGCAGCCCGCCCTCCTTTCATAACTATGGCTACACCTTC.

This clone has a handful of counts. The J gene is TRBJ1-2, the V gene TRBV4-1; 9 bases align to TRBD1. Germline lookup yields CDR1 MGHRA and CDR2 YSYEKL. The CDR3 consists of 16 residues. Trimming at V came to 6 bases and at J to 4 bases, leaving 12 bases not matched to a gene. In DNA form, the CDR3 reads TGCGCCAGCAGACCCCTCCTTACAGGGGGCGGCTATGGCTACACCTTC. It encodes CASRPLLTGGGYGYTF.

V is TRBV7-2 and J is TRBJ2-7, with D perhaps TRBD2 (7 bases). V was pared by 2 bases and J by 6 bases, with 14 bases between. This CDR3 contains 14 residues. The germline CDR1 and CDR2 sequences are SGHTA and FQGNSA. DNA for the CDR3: TGTGCCAGCAGCTTATGGGGGGGCCTCGCCGAGCAGTACTTC. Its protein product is CASSLWGGLAEQYF.

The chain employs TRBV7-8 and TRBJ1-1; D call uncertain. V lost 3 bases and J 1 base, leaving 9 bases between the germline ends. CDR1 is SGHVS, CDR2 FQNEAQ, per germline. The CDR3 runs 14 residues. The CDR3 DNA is TGTGCCAGCAGCTTGCCGGGCGGGAACACTGAAGCTTTCTTT. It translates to CASSLPGGNTEAFF.

CDR3: CASSLSGFGQPYEQYF. The CDR3 nucleotides are TGTGCCAGCAGTTTGTCAGGGTTTGGACAACCCTACGAGCAGTACTTC. This chain joins TRBV27 and TRBJ2-7, with a possible D match to TRBD1 (5 bases). This CDR3 has 16 residues. The germline V gene encodes CDR1 MNHEY and CDR2 SMNVEV (reference sequence). Trimming removed 3 bases from V and 2 bases from J, with 17 bases in between.

The CDR3 loop reads CASSLRPRDEKLFF. DNA of the CDR3: TGTGCCAGCAGCTTACGGCCAAGGGATGAAAAACTGTTTTTT. The chain combines TRBV7-6 with TRBJ1-4; D not resolved. Germline V CDR1 and CDR2: SGHVS, FNYEAQ. The V end was cut by 2 bases, the J end by 6 bases, with 10 bases between. This CDR3 has 14 amino acids.

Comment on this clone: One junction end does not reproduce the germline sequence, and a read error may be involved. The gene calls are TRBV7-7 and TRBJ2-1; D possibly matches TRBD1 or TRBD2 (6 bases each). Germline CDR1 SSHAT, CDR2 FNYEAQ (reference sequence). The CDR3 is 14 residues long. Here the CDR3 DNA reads TGTGCTAGCAGCTTATTGGGGGGCGGGGCAGTGCAGTTCTTC. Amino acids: CASSLLGGGAVQFF. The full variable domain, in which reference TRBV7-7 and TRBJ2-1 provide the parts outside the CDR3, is GAGVSQSPRYKVTKRGQDVTLRCDPISSHATLYWYQQALGQGPEFLTYFNYEAQPDKSGLPSDRFSAERPEGSISTLTIQRTEQRDSAMYRCASSLLGGGAVQFFGPGTRLTVL.

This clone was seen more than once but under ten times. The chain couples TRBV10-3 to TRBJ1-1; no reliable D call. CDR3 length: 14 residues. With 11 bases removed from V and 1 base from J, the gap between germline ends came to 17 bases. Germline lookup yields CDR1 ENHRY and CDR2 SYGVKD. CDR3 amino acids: CAVRREQRNTEAFF. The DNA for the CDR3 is TGTGCCGTTCGCCGTGAGCAGCGGAACACTGAAGCTTTCTTT.

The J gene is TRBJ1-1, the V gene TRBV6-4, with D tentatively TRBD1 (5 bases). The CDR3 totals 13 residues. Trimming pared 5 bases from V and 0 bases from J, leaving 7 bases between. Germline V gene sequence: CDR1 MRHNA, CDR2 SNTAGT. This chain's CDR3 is CASSRQMNTEAFF. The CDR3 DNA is TGTGCCAGCAGTAGACAGATGAACACTGAAGCTTTCTTT.

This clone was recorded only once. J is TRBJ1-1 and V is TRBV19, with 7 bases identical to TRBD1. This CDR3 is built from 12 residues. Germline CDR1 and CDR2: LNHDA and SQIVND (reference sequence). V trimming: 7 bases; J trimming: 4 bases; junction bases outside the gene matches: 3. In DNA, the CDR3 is TGTGCCAGTACTGACAGGGCCACTGAAGCTTTCTTT. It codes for CASTDRATEAFF.

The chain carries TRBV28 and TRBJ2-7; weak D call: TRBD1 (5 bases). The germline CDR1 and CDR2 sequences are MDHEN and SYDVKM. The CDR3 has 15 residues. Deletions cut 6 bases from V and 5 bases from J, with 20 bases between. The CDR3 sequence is CASSLIPTEKDEQYF. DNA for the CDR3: TGTGCCAGCAGCCTCATCCCGACAGAGAAGGACGAGCAGTACTTC.

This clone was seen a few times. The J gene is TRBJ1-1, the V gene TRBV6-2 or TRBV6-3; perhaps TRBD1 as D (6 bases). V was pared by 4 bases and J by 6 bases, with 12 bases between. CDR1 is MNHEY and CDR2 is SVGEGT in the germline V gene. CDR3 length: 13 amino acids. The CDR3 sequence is CASSWDNWAEAFF. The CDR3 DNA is TGTGCCAGCAGTTGGGACAATTGGGCTGAAGCTTTCTTT.

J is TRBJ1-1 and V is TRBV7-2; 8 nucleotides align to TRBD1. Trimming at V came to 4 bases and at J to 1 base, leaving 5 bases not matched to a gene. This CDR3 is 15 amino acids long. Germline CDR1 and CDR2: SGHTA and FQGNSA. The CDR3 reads CASSSVGTGNTEAFF. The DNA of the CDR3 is TGTGCCAGCAGCTCCGTAGGGACAGGGAACACTGAAGCTTTCTTT. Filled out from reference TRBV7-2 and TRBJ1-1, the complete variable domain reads GAGVSQSPSNKVTEKGKDVELRCDPISGHTALYWYRQSLGQGLEFLIYFQGNSAPDKSGLPSDRFSAERTGGSVSTLTIQRTQQEDSAVYLCASSSVGTGNTEAFFGQGTRLTVV.

CDR3 nucleotides: TGTGCCAGTAATGTGGGTAACACTGAAGCTTTCTTT. Encoded protein: CASNVGNTEAFF. V is TRBV19 and J is TRBJ1-1; D is uncertain. The V and J ends lost 7 bases and 2 bases respectively, with 8 bases between them. The CDR3 is made up of 12 amino acids. Germline CDR1 is LNHDA and CDR2 is SQIVND (reference sequence).

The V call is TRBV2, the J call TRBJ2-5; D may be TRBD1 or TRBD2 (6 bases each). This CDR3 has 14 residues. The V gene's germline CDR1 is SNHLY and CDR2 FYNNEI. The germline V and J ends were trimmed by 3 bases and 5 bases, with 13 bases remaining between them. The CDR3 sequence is CASSDLGGGETQYF. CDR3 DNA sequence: TGTGCCAGCAGTGATTTGGGGGGCGGGGAGACCCAGTACTTC.

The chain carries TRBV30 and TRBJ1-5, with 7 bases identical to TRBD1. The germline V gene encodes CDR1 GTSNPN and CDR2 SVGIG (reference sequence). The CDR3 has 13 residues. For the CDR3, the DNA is TGTGCTGTCTCCCGGGACAGAAATCAGCCCCAGCATTTT. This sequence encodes CAVSRDRNQPQHF. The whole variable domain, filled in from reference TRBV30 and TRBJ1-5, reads SQTIHQWPATLVQPVGSPLSLECTVEGTSNPNLYWYRQAAGRGLQLLFYSVGIGQISSEVPQNLSASRPQDRQFILSSKKLLLSDSGFYLCAVSRDRNQPQHFGDGTRLSIL.

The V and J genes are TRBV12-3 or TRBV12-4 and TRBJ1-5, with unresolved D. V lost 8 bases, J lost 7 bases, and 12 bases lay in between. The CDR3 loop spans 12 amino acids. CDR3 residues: CASQSMGQPQHF. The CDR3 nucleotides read TGTGCCAGCCAGAGTATGGGGCAGCCCCAGCATTTT.

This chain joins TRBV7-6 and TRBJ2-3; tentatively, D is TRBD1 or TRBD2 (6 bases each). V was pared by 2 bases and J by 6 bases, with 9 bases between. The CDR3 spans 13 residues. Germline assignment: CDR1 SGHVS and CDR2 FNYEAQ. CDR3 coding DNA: TGTGCCAGCAGCTTAAGGGGGGCTGATACGCAGTATTTT. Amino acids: CASSLRGADTQYF.

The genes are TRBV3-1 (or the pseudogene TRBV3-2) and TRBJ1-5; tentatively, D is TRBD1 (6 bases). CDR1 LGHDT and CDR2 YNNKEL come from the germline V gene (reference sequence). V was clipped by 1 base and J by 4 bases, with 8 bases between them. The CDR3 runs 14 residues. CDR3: CASSQAGANQPQHF. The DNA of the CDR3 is TGTGCCAGCAGCCAAGCAGGGGCAAATCAGCCCCAGCATTTT.